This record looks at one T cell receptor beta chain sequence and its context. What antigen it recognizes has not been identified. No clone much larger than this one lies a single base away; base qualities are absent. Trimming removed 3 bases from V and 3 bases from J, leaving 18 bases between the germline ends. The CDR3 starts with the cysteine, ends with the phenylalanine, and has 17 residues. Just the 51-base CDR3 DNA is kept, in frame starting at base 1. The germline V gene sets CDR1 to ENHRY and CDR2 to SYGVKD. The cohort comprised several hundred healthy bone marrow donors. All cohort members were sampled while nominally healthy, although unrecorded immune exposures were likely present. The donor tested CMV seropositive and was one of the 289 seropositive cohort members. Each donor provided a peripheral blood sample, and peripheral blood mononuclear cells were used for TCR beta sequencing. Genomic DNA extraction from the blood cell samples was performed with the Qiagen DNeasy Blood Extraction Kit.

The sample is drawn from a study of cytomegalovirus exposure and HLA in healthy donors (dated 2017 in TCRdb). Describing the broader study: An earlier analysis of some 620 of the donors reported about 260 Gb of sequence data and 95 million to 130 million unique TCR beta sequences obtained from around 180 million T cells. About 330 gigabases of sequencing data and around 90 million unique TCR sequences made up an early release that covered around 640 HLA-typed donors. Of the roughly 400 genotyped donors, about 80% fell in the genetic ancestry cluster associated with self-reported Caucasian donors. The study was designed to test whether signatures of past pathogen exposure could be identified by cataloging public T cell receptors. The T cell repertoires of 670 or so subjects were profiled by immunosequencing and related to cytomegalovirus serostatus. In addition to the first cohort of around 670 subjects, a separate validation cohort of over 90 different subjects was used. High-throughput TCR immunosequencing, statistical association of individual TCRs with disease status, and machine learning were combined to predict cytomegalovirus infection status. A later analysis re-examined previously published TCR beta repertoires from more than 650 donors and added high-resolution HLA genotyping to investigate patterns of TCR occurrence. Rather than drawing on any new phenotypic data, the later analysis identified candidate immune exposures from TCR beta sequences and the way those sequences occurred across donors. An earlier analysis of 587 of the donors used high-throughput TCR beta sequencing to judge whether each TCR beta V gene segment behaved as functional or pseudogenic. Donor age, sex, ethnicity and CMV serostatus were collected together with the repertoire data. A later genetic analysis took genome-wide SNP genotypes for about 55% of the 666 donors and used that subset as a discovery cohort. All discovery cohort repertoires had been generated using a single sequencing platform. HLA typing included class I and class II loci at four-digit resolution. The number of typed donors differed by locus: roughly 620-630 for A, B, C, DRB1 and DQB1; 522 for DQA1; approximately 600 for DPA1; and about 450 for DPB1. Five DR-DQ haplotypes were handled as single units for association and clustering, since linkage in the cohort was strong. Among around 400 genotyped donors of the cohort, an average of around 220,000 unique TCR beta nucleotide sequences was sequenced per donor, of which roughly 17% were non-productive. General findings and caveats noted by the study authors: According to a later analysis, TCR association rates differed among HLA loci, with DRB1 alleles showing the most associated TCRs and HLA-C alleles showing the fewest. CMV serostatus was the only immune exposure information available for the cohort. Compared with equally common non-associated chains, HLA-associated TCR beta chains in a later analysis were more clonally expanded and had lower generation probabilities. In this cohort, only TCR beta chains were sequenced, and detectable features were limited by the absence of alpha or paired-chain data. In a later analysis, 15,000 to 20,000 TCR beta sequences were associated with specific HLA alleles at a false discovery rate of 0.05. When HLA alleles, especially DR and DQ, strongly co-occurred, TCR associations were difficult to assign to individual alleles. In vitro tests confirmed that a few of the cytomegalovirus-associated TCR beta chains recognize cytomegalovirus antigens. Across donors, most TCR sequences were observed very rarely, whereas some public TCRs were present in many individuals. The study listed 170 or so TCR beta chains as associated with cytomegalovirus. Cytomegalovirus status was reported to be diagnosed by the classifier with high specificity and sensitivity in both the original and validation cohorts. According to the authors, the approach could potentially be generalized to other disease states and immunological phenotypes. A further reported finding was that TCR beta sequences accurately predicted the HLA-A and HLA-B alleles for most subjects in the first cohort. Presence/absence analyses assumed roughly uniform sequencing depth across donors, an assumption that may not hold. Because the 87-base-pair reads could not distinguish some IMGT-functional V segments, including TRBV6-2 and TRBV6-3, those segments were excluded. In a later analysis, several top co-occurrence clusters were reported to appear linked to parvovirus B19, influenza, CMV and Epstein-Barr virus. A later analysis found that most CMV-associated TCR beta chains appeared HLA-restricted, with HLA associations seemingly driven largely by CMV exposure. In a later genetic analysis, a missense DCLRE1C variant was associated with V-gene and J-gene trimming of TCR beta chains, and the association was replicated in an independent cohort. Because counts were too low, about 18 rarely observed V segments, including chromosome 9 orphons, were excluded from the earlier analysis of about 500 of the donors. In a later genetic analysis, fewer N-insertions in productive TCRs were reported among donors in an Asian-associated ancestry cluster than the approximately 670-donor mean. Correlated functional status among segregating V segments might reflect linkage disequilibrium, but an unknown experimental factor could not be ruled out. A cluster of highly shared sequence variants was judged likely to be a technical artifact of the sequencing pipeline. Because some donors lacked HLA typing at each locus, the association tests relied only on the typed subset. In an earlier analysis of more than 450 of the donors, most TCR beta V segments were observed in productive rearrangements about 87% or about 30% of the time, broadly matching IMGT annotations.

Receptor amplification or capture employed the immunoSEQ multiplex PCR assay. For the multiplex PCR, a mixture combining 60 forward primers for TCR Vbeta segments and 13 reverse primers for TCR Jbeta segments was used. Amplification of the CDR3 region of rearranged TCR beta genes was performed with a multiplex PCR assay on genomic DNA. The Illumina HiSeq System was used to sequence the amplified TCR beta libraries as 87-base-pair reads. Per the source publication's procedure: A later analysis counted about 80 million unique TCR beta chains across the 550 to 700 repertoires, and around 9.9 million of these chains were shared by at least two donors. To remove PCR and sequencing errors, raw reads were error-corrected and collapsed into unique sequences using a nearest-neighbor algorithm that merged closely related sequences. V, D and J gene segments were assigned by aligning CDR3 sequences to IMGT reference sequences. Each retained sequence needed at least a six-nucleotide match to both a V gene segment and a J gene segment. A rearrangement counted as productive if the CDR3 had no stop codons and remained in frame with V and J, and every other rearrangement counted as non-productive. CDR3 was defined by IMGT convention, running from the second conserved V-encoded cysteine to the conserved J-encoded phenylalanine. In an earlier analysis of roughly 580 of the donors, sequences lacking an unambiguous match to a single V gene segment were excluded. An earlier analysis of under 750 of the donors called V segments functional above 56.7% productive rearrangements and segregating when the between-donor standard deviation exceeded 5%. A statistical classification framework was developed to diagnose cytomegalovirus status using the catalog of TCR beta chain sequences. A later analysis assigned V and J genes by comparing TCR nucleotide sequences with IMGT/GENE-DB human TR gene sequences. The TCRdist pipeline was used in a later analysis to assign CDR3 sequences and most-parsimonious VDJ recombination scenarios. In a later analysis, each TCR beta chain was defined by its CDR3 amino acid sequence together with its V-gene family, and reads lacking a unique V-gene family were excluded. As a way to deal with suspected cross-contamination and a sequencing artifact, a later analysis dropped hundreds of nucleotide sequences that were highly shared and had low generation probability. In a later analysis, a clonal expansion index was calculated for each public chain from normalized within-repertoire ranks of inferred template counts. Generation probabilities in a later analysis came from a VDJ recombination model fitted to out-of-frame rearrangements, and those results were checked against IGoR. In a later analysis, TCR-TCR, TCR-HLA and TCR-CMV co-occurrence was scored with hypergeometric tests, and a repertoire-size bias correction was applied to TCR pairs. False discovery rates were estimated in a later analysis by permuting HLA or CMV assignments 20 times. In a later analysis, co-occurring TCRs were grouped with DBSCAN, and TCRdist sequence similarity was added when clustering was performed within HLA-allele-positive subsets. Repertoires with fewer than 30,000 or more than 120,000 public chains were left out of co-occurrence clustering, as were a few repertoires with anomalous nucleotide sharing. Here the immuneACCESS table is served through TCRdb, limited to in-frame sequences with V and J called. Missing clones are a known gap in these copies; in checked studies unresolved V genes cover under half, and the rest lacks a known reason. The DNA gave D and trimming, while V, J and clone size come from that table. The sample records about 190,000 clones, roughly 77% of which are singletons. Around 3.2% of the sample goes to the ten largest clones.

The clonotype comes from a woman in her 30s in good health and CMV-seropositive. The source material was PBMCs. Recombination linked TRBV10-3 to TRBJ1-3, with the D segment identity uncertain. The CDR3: CAISDPLTGRVGNTIYF. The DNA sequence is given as TGTGCCATCAGTGATCCGCTCACTGGGAGAGTTGGAAACACCATATATTTT.